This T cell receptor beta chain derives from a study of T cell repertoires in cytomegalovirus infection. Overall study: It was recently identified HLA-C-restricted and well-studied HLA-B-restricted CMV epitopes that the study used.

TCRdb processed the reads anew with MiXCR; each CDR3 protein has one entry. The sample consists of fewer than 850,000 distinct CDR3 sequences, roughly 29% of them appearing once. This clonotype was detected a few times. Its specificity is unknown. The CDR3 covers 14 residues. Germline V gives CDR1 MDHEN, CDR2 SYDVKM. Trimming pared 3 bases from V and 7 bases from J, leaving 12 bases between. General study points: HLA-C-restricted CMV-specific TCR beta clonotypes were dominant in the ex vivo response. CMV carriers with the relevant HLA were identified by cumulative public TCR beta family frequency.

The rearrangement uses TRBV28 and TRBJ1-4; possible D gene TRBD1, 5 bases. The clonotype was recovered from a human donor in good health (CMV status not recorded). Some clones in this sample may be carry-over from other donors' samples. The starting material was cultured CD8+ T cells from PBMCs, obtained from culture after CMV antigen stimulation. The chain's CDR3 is CASSLGRDIEKLFF. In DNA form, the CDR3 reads TGTGCCAGCAGTTTGGGCAGGGATATTGAAAAACTGTTTTTT.